One sample yielded the 6 T cell receptor beta chains listed below, sequenced in a study of blood T cell repertoires in COVID-19. The assay was immunoSEQ multiplex PCR, and TCRdb's table has in-frame clones only and misses some. The sample has about 140,000 clones, more than 60% seen once; the top ten hold approximately 17%. Input material: peripheral blood. The receptors come from a man aged 45 to 65 with acute or convalescent COVID-19.

This clone has a handful of counts. The CDR3 bases are TGTGCCAGCAGCTCGGGGATTTTTGATGAAAAACTGTTTTTT. Translating it yields CASSSGIFDEKLFF. This rearrangement joins TRBV7-2 to TRBJ1-4, with unresolved D. The germline CDR1 and CDR2 sequences are SGHTA and FQGNSA. CDR3 length: 14 amino acids. Trimming removed 4 bases from V and 6 bases from J, with 12 bases in between.

The rearrangement links TRBV6-4 to TRBJ2-3; D is perhaps TRBD1 (6 bases). From germline, CDR1 is MRHNA and CDR2 SNTAGT. The CDR3 extends over 14 amino acids. Trimming removed 6 bases from V and 7 bases from J, with 17 bases in between. CDR3 in amino acids: CASSETPGQNTQYF. The CDR3 DNA sequence: TGTGCCAGCAGCGAGACTCCAGGACAGAATACGCAGTATTTT.

V is TRBV2 and J is TRBJ2-3; D possibly corresponds to TRBD2 (6 bases). The CDR3 consists of 14 residues. V was cut by 5 bases and J by 0 bases, with 9 bases left in between. Germline CDR1 reads SNHLY; CDR2 reads FYNNEI. CDR3 protein: CASSWGLSTDTQYF. The CDR3 nucleotides read TGTGCCAGCAGTTGGGGACTTAGCACAGATACGCAGTATTTT. The full variable domain, completed using reference TRBV2 and TRBJ2-3, is EPEVTQTPSHQVTQMGQEVILRCVPISNHLYFYWYRQILGQKVEFLVSFYNNEISEKSEIFDDQFSVERPDGSNFTLKIRSTKLEDSAMYFCASSWGLSTDTQYFGPGTRLTVL.

This clone showed up just a few times. The CDR3 DNA is TGTGCCAGCTCACCTCTCGGGGGGGACGAGCAGTTCTTC. Translation: CASSPLGGDEQFF. The chain employs TRBV18 and TRBJ2-1, with TRBD2 identical over 8 bases. This CDR3 has 13 amino acids. CDR1 and CDR2 (germline): KGHSH, LQKENI. Trimming removed 3 bases from V and 10 bases from J; junction bases left unmatched: 5.

This chain joins TRBV29-1 and TRBJ1-3; 7 bases are shared with TRBD1. Germline-derived CDR1 and CDR2 are SQVTM and ANQGSEA. The CDR3 has 12 residues. V shed 7 bases, J shed 2 bases, and the junction held 2 bases outside the gene matches. The CDR3 sequence: CSAQGAGNTIYF. The CDR3 DNA reads as TGCAGCGCTCAGGGGGCTGGAAACACCATATATTTT.

The V and J genes are TRBV3-1 (or the pseudogene TRBV3-2) and TRBJ2-3; TRBD2 matches at 7 bases. The CDR3 contains 15 residues. V lost 4 bases to trimming and J lost 0 bases; unmatched junction nucleotides: 4. Germline CDR1 is LGHDT and CDR2 is YNNKEL (reference sequence). The CDR3 region has the DNA TGTGCCAGCAGCCGATGGGGGGGAAGCACAGATACGCAGTATTTT. Residues: CASSRWGGSTDTQYF.